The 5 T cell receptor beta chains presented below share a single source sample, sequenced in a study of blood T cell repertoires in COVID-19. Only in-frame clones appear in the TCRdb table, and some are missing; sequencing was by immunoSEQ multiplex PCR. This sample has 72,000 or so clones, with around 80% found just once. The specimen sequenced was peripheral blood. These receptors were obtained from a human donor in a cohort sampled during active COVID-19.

The CDR3 nucleotides are TGTGCCAGAAATTATACTAGAAAGGCCAAAAACATTCAGTACTTC. This sequence encodes CARNYTRKAKNIQYF. The chain uses TRBV27 and TRBJ2-4; possibly TRBD2 for D (5 bases). The CDR3 sequence is 15 residues long. The V and J ends lost 9 bases and 1 base respectively, with 16 bases between them. Germline V gene data show CDR1 as MNHEY and CDR2 as SMNVEV (reference sequence).

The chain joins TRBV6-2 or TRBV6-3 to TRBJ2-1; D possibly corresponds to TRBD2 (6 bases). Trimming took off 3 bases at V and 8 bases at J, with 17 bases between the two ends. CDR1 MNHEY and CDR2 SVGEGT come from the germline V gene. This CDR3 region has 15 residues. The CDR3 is CASSYYGRGQDEQFF. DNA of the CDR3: TGTGCCAGCAGTTATTACGGGCGGGGCCAGGATGAGCAGTTCTTC.

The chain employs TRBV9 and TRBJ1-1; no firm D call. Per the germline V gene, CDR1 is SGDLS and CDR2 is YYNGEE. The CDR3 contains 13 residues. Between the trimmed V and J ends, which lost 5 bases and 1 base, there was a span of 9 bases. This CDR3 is CASRREENTEAFF. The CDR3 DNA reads TGTGCCAGCAGGAGGGAAGAGAACACTGAAGCTTTCTTT.

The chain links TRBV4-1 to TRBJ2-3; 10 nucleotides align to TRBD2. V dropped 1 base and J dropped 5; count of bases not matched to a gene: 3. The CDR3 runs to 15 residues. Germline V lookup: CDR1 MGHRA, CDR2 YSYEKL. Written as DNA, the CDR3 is TGCGCCAGCAGCCAAGGGCCTAGCGGGAGAGATACGCAGTATTTT. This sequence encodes CASSQGPSGRDTQYF.

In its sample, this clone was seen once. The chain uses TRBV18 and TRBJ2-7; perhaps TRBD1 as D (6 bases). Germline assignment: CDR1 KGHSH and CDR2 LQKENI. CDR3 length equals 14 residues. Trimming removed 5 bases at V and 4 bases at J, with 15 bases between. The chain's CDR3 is CASSSIAGDYEQYF. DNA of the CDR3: TGTGCCAGCTCAAGTATAGCAGGGGATTACGAGCAGTACTTC.